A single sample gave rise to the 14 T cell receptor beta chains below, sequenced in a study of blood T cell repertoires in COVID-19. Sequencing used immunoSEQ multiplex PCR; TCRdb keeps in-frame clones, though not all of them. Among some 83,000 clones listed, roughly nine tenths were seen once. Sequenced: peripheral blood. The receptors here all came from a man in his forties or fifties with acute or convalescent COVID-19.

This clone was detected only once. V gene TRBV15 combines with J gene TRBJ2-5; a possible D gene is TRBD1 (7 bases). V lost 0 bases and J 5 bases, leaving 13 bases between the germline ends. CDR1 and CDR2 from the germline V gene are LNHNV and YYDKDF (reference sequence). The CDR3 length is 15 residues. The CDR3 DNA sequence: TGTGCCACCAGCAGAGAGCAGGGGGAGGTGGAGACCCAGTACTTC. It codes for CATSREQGEVETQYF.

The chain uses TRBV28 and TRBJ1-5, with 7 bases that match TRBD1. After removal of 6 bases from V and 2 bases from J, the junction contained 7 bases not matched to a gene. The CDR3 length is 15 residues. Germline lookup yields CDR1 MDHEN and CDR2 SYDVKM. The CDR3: CASSRNRGGNQPQHF. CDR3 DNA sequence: TGTGCCAGCAGCCGCAACAGGGGAGGCAATCAGCCCCAGCATTTT. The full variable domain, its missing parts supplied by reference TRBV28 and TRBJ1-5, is DVKVTQSSRYLVKRTGEKVFLECVQDMDHENMFWYRQDPGLGLRLIYFSYDVKMKEKGDIPEGYSVSREKKERFSLILESASTNQTSMYLCASSRNRGGNQPQHFGDGTRLSIL.

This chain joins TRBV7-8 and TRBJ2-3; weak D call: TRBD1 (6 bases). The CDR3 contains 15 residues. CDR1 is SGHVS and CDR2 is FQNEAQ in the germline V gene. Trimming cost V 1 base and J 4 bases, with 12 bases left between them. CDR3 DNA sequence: TGTGCCAGCAGCTTAGGGGGGCCCGGCGCAGATACGCAGTATTTT. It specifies CASSLGGPGADTQYF.

CDR3 sequence (DNA): TGTGCCAGCAGTTTAGGATTAGATGAGCAGTTCTTC. Amino acid sequence: CASSLGLDEQFF. V gene TRBV12-3 or TRBV12-4 combines with J gene TRBJ2-1; no reliable D call. The CDR3 is made up of 12 amino acids. The ends were cut back, 1 base at V and 8 bases at J, with 6 bases in the middle.

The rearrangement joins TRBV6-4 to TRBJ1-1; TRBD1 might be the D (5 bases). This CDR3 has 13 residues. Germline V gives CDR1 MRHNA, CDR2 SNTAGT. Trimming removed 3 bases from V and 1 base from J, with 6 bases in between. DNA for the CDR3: TGTGCCAGCAGTGAAGGGGAGAACACTGAAGCTTTCTTT. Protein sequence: CASSEGENTEAFF.

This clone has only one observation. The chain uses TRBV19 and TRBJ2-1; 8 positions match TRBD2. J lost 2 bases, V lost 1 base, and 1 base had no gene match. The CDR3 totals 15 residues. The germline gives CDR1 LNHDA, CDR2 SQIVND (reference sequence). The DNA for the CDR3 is TGTGCCAGTAGTATAGTAGCGGGGCCCTACAATGAGCAGTTCTTC. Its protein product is CASSIVAGPYNEQFF.

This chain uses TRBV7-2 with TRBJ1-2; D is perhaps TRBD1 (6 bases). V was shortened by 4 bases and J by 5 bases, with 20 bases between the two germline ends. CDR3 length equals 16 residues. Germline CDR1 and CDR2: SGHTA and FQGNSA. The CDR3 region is CASSWPGGRGTYGYTF. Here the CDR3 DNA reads TGTGCCAGCAGCTGGCCCGGTGGCAGGGGAACGTATGGCTACACCTTC. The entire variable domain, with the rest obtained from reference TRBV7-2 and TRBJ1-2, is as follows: GAGVSQSPSNKVTEKGKDVELRCDPISGHTALYWYRQSLGQGLEFLIYFQGNSAPDKSGLPSDRFSAERTGGSVSTLTIQRTQQEDSAVYLCASSWPGGRGTYGYTFGSGTRLTVV.

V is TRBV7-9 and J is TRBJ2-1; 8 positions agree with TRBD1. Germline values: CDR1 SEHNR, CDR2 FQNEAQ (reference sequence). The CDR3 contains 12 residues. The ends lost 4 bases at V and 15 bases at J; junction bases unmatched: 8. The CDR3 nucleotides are TGTGCCAGCAGCTCCAGGGGGGACAGGTGGTTCTTC. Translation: CASSSRGDRWFF.

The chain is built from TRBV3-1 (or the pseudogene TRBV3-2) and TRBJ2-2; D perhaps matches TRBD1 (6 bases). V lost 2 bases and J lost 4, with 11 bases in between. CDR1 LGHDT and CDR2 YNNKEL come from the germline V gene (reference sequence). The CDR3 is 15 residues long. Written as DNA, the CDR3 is TGTGCCAGCAGCCAATCGGACAGCTTCACCGGGGAGCTGTTTTTT. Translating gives CASSQSDSFTGELFF.

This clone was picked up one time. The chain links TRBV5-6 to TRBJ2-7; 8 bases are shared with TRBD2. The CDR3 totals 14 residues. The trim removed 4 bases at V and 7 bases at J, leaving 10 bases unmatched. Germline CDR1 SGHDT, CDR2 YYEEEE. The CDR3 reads CASSPTGGGGEQYV. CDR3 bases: TGTGCCAGCAGCCCGACCGGGGGGGGTGGTGAGCAGTACGTC.

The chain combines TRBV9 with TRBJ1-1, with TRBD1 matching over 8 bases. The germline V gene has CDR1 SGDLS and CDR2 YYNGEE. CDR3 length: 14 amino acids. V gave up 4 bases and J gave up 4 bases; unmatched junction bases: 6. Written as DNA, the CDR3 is TGTGCCAGCAGCCGAAACAGGGGGGCCACTGAAGCTTTCTTT. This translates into CASSRNRGATEAFF.

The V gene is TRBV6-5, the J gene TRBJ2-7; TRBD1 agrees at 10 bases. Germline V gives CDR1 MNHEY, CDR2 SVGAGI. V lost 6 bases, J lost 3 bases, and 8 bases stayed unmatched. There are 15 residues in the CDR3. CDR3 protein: CASSAYGQGVYEQYF. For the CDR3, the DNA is TGTGCCAGCAGCGCTTACGGACAGGGGGTCTACGAGCAGTACTTC.

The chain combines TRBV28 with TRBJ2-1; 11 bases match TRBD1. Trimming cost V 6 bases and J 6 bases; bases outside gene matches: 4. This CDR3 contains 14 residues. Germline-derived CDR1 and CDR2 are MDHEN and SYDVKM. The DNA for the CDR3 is TGTGCCAGCAGGTGGGGGACAGGGGGCAATGAGCAGTTCTTC. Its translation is CASRWGTGGNEQFF.

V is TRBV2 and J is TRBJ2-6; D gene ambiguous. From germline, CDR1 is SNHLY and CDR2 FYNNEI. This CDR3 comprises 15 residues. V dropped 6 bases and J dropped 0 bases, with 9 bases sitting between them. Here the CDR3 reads CASSEESSGANVLTF. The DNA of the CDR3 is TGTGCCAGCAGCGAGGAGAGCTCTGGGGCCAACGTCCTGACTTTC.